This T cell receptor beta chain originates from a study of T cell responses to AZD1222 COVID-19 vaccine. General study points: Donor demographics were predominantly white British with a female majority; clonal diversity may be underestimated. Spike was spanned by vaccine-associated CD4 TCRs, which were dominant at 160-218 and 743-854.

Pooled together were second doses at about 4 or about 12 weeks. This CDR3 has 13 amino acids. V was trimmed by 9 bases and J by 4 bases, leaving 12 bases between them. The germline V gene encodes CDR1 SNHLY and CDR2 FYNNEI. The table came from immunoSEQ multiplex PCR; TCRdb's copy has only in-frame clones and leaves some out. Of about 160,000 clones in the sample, roughly 90% are singletons; the top ten hold over 4%. Of note for this clone: The antigen is undetermined.

The sequence was collected from an adult who received the AZD1222 COVID-19 vaccine. The rearrangement uses TRBV2 and TRBJ2-2; D not resolved. The input for sequencing was peripheral blood, taken 28 days after the second AZD1222 dose. CDR3 protein: CASLARLTGELFF. CDR3 nucleotide sequence: TGTGCCAGTCTTGCACGACTCACCGGGGAGCTGTTTTTT.